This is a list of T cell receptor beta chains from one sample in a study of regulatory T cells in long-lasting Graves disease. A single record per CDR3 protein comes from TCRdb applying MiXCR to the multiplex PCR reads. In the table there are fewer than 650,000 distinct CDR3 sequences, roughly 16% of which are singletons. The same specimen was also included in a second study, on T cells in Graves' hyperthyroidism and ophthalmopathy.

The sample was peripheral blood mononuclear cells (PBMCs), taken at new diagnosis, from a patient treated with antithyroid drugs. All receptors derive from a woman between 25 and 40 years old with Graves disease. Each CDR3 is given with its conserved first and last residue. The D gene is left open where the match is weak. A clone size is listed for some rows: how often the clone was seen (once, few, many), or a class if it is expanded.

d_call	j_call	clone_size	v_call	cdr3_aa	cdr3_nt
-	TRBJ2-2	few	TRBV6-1	CASQDWELFF	TGTGCCAGTCAAGACTGGGAGCTGTTTTTT
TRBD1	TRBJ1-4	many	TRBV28	CASSPSPGTGVREKLFF	TGTGCCAGCAGTCCCAGTCCCGGGACAGGGGTGCGGGAAAAACTGTTTTTT
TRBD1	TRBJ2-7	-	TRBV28	CASSSPRTGGSEQYF	TGTGCCAGCAGCTCCCCCCGGACAGGAGGTTCCGAGCAGTACTTC
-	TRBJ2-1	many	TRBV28	CASSSWTYSSYNEQFF	TGTGCCAGCAGTTCTTGGACGTACAGCTCCTACAATGAGCAGTTCTTC
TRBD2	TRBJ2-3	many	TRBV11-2	CASRRGLAGPTDTQYF	TGTGCCAGCAGAAGGGGACTAGCGGGACCCACAGATACGCAGTATTTT
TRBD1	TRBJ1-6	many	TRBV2	CASTEQGARSPLHF	TGTGCCAGCACCGAACAGGGGGCGAGGTCACCCCTCCACTTT
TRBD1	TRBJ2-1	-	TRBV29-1	CSVLGQAHNEQFF	TGCAGCGTTTTGGGACAGGCCCACAATGAGCAGTTCTTC
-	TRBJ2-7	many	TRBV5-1	CASTLGLGNYEQYF	TGCGCCAGCACCCTCGGGTTGGGGAACTACGAGCAGTACTTC
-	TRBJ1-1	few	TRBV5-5	CASSLAEGPATEAFF	TGTGCCAGCAGCTTGGCCGAGGGCCCAGCGACTGAAGCTTTCTTT
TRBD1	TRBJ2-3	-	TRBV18	CASSPRGQGSTDTQYF	TGTGCCAGCTCACCAAGAGGACAGGGCTCGACAGATACGCAGTATTTT
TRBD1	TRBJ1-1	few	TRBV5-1	CASSWTGLNEAFF	TGCGCCAGCAGCTGGACAGGGCTGAATGAAGCTTTCTTT
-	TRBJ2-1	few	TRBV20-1	CSASSDSSYNEQFF	TGCAGTGCTAGTAGCGACAGCTCCTACAATGAGCAGTTCTTC
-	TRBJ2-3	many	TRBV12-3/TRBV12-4	CASSSYAPDTQYF	TGTGCCAGCAGTTCGTACGCTCCAGATACGCAGTATTTT
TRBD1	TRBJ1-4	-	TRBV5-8	CASSNGTGGWGEKLFF	TGTGCCAGCAGTAACGGGACAGGGGGCTGGGGAGAAAAACTGTTTTTT
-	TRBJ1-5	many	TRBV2	CASSEEKNQPQHF	TGTGCCAGCAGTGAAGAGAAAAATCAGCCCCAGCATTTT
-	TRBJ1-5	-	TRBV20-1	CSASQGANQPQHF	TGCAGTGCTAGTCAGGGAGCGAATCAGCCCCAGCATTTT
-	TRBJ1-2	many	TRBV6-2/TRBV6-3	CASSYGTTYGYTF	TGTGCCAGCAGTTACGGGACGACCTATGGCTACACCTTC
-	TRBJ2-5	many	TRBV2	CASSGQGKETQYF	TGTGCCAGCAGTGGCCAGGGCAAAGAGACCCAGTACTTC
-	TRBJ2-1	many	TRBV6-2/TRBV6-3	CASSWSGPSYNEQFF	TGTGCCAGCAGTTGGAGCGGGCCCTCCTACAATGAGCAGTTCTTC
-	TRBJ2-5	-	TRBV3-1	CASSYLFGSGRGTQYF	TGTGCCAGCAGCTATCTCTTCGGGAGCGGTAGAGGAACCCAGTACTTC
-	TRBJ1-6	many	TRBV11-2	CASSLVGASKNSPLHF	TGTGCCAGCAGCTTAGTCGGGGCCAGCAAAAATTCACCCCTCCACTTT
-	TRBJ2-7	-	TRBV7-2	CASSLARTLSYEQYF	TGTGCCAGCAGCTTAGCCCGGACTCTCTCCTACGAGCAGTACTTC
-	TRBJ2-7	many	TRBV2	CASSVARRDEQYF	TGTGCCAGCAGTGTTGCCCGTCGCGACGAGCAGTACTTC
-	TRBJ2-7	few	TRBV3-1	CASSQDLRGTYEQYF	TGTGCCAGCAGCCAAGATTTAAGAGGGACCTACGAGCAGTACTTC
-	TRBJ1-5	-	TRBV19	CASSIDRLSSNQPQHF	TGTGCCAGTAGTATAGATCGGTTATCTAGCAATCAGCCCCAGCATTTT
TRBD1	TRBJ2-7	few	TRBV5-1	CASSLAAGTGSYEQYF	TGCGCCAGCAGCTTGGCCGCCGGGACAGGGTCCTACGAGCAGTACTTC
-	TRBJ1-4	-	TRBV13	CASSFAGAREKLFF	TGTGCCAGCAGCTTCGCGGGGGCGAGGGAAAAACTGTTTTTT
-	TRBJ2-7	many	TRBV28	CASSSLTPSRPYEQYF	TGTGCCAGCAGTTCTCTGACCCCTTCTCGGCCTTACGAGCAGTACTTC
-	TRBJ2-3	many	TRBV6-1	CASSDGDFSSTDTQYF	TGTGCCAGCAGTGATGGGGACTTTTCTAGCACAGATACGCAGTATTTT
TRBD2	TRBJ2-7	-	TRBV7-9	CASSHPGLASYEQYF	TGTGCCAGCAGCCACCCGGGACTAGCGAGCTACGAGCAGTACTTC
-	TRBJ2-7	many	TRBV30	CAWSANHYEQYF	TGTGCCTGGAGTGCCAACCACTACGAGCAGTACTTC
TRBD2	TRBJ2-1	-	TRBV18	CASSPPPSGIYNEQFF	TGTGCCAGCTCACCACCTCCTAGCGGGATCTACAATGAGCAGTTCTTC
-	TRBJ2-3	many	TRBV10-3	CAARQADTQYF	TGTGCCGCTAGACAGGCAGATACGCAGTATTTT
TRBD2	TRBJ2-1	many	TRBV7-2	CASSQPTSGRAQFF	TGTGCCAGCAGCCAACCTACTAGCGGGAGGGCACAGTTCTTC
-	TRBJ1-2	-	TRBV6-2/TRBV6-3	CASSEVAGYGYTF	TGTGCCAGCAGTGAAGTGGCAGGGTATGGCTACACCTTC
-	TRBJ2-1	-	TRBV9	CASSVGTGWIYEQFF	TGTGCCAGCAGCGTAGGAACAGGGTGGATATATGAGCAGTTCTTC
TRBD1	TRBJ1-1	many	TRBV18	CASSRTGDTEAFF	TGTGCCAGCAGTAGGACAGGGGACACTGAAGCTTTCTTT
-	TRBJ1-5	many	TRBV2	CASIANLPGASNQPQHF	TGTGCCAGCATAGCGAATCTACCAGGGGCGAGCAATCAGCCCCAGCATTTT
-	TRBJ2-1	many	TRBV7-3	CASTEGSGRPNEQFF	TGTGCCAGCACCGAGGGGTCGGGACGGCCTAATGAGCAGTTCTTC
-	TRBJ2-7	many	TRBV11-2	CASSLGAGQYYEQYF	TGTGCCAGCAGCTTAGGGGCCGGACAGTACTACGAGCAGTACTTC
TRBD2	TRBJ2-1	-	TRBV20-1	CSASSGTSGRGMDEQFF	TGCAGTGCTAGTTCGGGAACTAGCGGGAGGGGGATGGATGAGCAGTTCTTC
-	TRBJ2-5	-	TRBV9	CASSVVQETQYF	TGTGCCAGCAGCGTAGTTCAAGAGACCCAGTACTTC
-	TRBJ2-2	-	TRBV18	CASSPPPVAGELFF	TGTGCCAGCTCACCACCTCCTGTTGCCGGGGAGCTGTTTTTT
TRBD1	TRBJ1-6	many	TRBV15	CATSGAVGQYNSPLHF	TGTGCCACCAGCGGTGCCGTGGGACAGTATAATTCACCCCTCCACTTT
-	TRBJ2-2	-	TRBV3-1	CASSQGPGTRLSGELFF	TGTGCCAGCAGCCAAGGACCCGGGACAAGGTTATCCGGGGAGCTGTTTTTT
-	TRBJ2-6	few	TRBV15	CATSNRAGIGANVLTF	TGTGCCACCAGCAACAGGGCCGGTATTGGGGCCAACGTCCTGACTTTC
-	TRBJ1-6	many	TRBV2	CASKSSETGFSPLHF	TGTGCCAGCAAGAGTTCCGAGACGGGATTTTCACCCCTCCACTTT
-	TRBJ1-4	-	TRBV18	CASSPTVDNEKLFF	TGTGCCAGCTCACCCACAGTCGACAATGAAAAACTGTTTTTT
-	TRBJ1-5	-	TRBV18	CASSRAPLQPQHF	TGTGCCAGCTCACGGGCCCCGCTACAGCCCCAGCATTTT
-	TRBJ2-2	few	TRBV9	CASSVGTNLGELFF	TGTGCCAGCAGCGTAGGCACCAACCTGGGGGAGCTGTTTTTT
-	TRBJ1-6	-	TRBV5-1	CASSLAGLGSPLHF	TGCGCCAGCAGCTTGGCGGGTCTTGGATCACCCCTCCACTTT
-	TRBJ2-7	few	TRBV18	CASSSGEGFAYEQYF	TGTGCCAGCTCATCAGGGGAAGGCTTTGCCTACGAGCAGTACTTC